Shown below are 27 T cell receptor beta chains from a single sample sequenced in a study of blood T cell repertoires in COVID-19. TCRdb keeps only in-frame clones here, not all; method: immunoSEQ multiplex PCR. The table shows about 140,000 clones, with 87% occurring only once. The sequencing input was PBMCs or T cells enriched from blood (not recorded which). These receptor sequences come from a man aged 55 to 70 who had recovered from COVID-19.

The V gene is TRBV28, the J gene TRBJ1-1; TRBD1 is a possible D gene (5 bases). The CDR3 sequence is 11 residues long. Germline CDR1 reads MDHEN; CDR2 reads SYDVKM. Trimming left V 7 bases short and J 5 bases short, with 8 bases between. CDR3 bases: TGTGCCAGCATGGGGGGAACTGAAGCTTTCTTT. Translating it yields CASMGGTEAFF.

This rearrangement joins TRBV9 to TRBJ2-3, with 12 bases matching TRBD2. The CDR3 consists of 16 residues. The germline V gene encodes CDR1 SGDLS and CDR2 YYNGEE. V dropped 4 bases and J dropped 2; count of bases not matched to a gene: 5. The CDR3 DNA sequence: TGTGCCAGCAGCCCCCGGACTAGCGGGAACACAGATACGCAGTATTTT. Protein product: CASSPRTSGNTDTQYF.

The CDR3 nucleotides read TGTGCCAGCTCACCTGCTAGCGGGAGTAAAAATGAGCAGTTCTTC. It codes for CASSPASGSKNEQFF. The gene calls are TRBV18 and TRBJ2-1; TRBD2 agrees at 10 bases. Losses at the gene ends were 3 bases for V and 7 bases for J; bases not matched to a gene: 6. The CDR3 is 15 residues long. Germline V CDR1 and CDR2: KGHSH, LQKENI.

This clone came up once. The CDR3 spells CASRRGRQGPWEQYF. CDR3 DNA sequence: TGTGCCAGCCGCAGAGGGCGGCAGGGGCCTTGGGAGCAGTACTTC. This chain joins TRBV27 and TRBJ2-7; D may be TRBD1 (6 bases). The CDR3 spans 15 residues. Trimming shortened V by 8 bases and J by 7 bases, and 24 bases separated the two germline ends. CDR1 is MNHEY and CDR2 is SMNVEV in the germline V gene (reference sequence).

The V call is TRBV5-1, the J call TRBJ2-5; 10 nucleotides agree with TRBD1. V shed 0 bases, J shed 4 bases, and the junction held 3 bases outside the gene matches. The CDR3 sequence is 15 residues long. Germline V gene lookup returns CDR1 SGHRS and CDR2 YFSETQ. CDR3 protein: CASSLGDRGGETQYF. The DNA for the CDR3 is TGCGCCAGCAGCTTGGGGGACAGGGGTGGAGAGACCCAGTACTTC.

J is TRBJ1-5 and V is TRBV3-1 (or the pseudogene TRBV3-2), with D uncertain. The CDR3 covers 13 residues. Trimming cost V 0 bases and J 5 bases, with 5 bases left between them. Germline V gene lookup returns CDR1 LGHDT and CDR2 YNNKEL (reference sequence). CDR3 coding DNA: TGTGCCAGCAGCCAAGATTCCGATCAGCCCCAGCATTTT. This translates into CASSQDSDQPQHF.

This chain links TRBV29-1 with TRBJ2-5; D unclear. V lost 4 bases and J 1 base, leaving 7 bases between the germline ends. CDR3 length: 12 residues. CDR1 is SQVTM and CDR2 is ANQGSEA in the germline V gene. CDR3 nucleotide sequence: TGCAGCGTTGGGGCCGGCCAAGAGACCCAGTACTTC. Protein product: CSVGAGQETQYF.

The V gene is TRBV7-8, the J gene TRBJ1-1, with 8 bases identical to TRBD1. The length of the CDR3 is 14 residues. After removal of 5 bases from V and 3 bases from J, the junction contained 5 bases not matched to a gene. The V gene's germline CDR1 is SGHVS and CDR2 FQNEAQ. The CDR3 nucleotides read TGTGCCAGCAGCCTCGGACAGGGCTACACTGAAGCTTTCTTT. Translated: CASSLGQGYTEAFF.

The chain has TRBV25-1 and TRBJ2-3, with D perhaps matching TRBD2 (6 bases). CDR3 size: 13 residues. Germline V CDR1 and CDR2: MGHDK, SYGVNS. V lost 8 bases, J lost 2 bases, and 11 bases lay in between. The DNA of the CDR3 is TGTGCCAGCCGGACTATAATCACAGATACGCAGTATTTT. Encoded protein: CASRTIITDTQYF.

The chain is built from TRBV21-1 and TRBJ2-3; the table's D call, TRBD2, was not checked against the DNA. TRBV21-1 is labeled a pseudogene. The CDR3 sequence is 16 residues long. CDR3 residues: CASRWKGLAGTDTQYF. In DNA, the CDR3 is TGTGCCAGCAGATGGAAGGGACTAGCGGGGACAGATACGCAGTATTTT.

The chain uses TRBV5-8 and TRBJ1-2, with TRBD1 matching over 9 bases. The ends lost 4 bases at V and 6 bases at J; junction bases unmatched: 7. CDR3 size: 14 residues. The germline V gene has CDR1 SGHTS and CDR2 YDEGEE. The DNA for the CDR3 is TGTGCCAGCAGCCCCGGGACAGGGACGAATGGCTACACCTTC. Its protein is CASSPGTGTNGYTF.

The CDR3, as DNA: TGTGCGGGACTAGCGGGACCTGAGCAGTTCTTC. Residues: CAGLAGPEQFF. The V and J genes are TRBV30 and TRBJ2-1; 13 bases line up with TRBD2. Looked up from germline, CDR1 is GTSNPN and CDR2 is SVGIG (reference sequence). The CDR3 loop spans 11 amino acids.

The rearrangement links TRBV11-2 to TRBJ2-5; D ambiguous. Trimming took off 1 base at V and 4 bases at J, with 16 bases between the two ends. CDR1 is SGHAT, CDR2 FQNNGV, per germline. The CDR3 covers 16 residues. CDR3 in DNA: TGTGCCAGCAGCTTAGTGGTTGGTCGGGTGGTAGAGACCCAGTACTTC. Translation: CASSLVVGRVVETQYF.

This chain joins TRBV5-5 and TRBJ1-1, with D hard to call. V was pared by 0 bases and J by 6 bases, with 15 bases between. The CDR3 is 15 amino acids. Looked up from germline, CDR1 is SGHKS and CDR2 is YYEKEE (reference sequence). CDR3 DNA: TGTGCCAGCAGCTTGGGCACCGCGAGACACTCTGAAGCTTTCTTT. Translation gives CASSLGTARHSEAFF. Full variable domain (rest looked up from reference TRBV5-5 and TRBJ1-1): DAGVTQSPTHLIKTRGQQVTLRCSPISGHKSVSWYQQVLGQGPQFIFQYYEKEERGRGNFPDRFSARQFPNYSSELNVNALLLGDSALYLCASSLGTARHSEAFFGQGTRLTVV.

The chain employs TRBV28 and TRBJ2-7; 7 bases line up with TRBD2. The CDR3 spans 18 residues. V shed 6 bases and J 0 bases; nucleotides not matched to a gene: 17. CDR1 MDHEN and CDR2 SYDVKM come from the germline V gene. The CDR3 reads CASSLPLVRTSVSYEQYF. DNA for the CDR3: TGTGCCAGCAGCCTGCCCCTAGTTCGAACTAGCGTCTCCTACGAGCAGTACTTC.

This chain links TRBV2 with TRBJ1-1; TRBD1 is a possible D gene (6 bases). CDR3 length: 14 residues. V was clipped by 0 bases and J by 12 bases, with 17 bases between them. Germline assignment: CDR1 SNHLY and CDR2 FYNNEI. The CDR3 nucleotides read TGTGCCAGCAGTGAAGCCTGGACAGCCCGCCTTCCTTTCTTT. Translation: CASSEAWTARLPFF. Using reference TRBV2 and TRBJ1-1 for the parts outside the CDR3, the full variable domain is EPEVTQTPSHQVTQMGQEVILRCVPISNHLYFYWYRQILGQKVEFLVSFYNNEISEKSEIFDDQFSVERPDGSNFTLKIRSTKLEDSAMYFCASSEAWTARLPFFGQGTRLTVV.

J is TRBJ2-2 and V is TRBV5-1; tentative D call: TRBD1 (5 bases). Trimming removed 1 base from V and 4 bases from J, with 8 bases in between. Germline V CDR1 and CDR2: SGHRS, YFSETQ. The CDR3 spans 14 residues. The CDR3 region is CASSLQGSTGELFF. CDR3 sequence (DNA): TGCGCCAGCAGCTTGCAGGGTAGCACCGGGGAGCTGTTTTTT.

The chain links TRBV19 to TRBJ1-4; D not resolved. The V and J ends lost 7 bases and 10 bases respectively, with 16 bases between them. The CDR3 consists of 13 residues. CDR1 is LNHDA, CDR2 SQIVND, per germline (reference sequence). The CDR3 region has the DNA TGTGCCAGTACGACGGACTCCCCGGGAAAACTGTTTTTT. This encodes CASTTDSPGKLFF.

The gene calls are TRBV7-8 and TRBJ2-1; 7 positions agree with TRBD2. The junction had 4 bases not matched to a gene; V was cut back by 4 bases and J by 7 bases. The CDR3 totals 13 residues. The germline V gene encodes CDR1 SGHVS and CDR2 FQNEAQ. CDR3 amino acids: CASSWTRQNEQFF. The CDR3 nucleotides read TGTGCCAGCAGCTGGACTAGGCAGAATGAGCAGTTCTTC. The entire variable domain, with the rest obtained from reference TRBV7-8 and TRBJ2-1, is as follows: GAGVSQSPRYKVAKRGQDVALRCDPISGHVSLFWYQQALGQGPEFLTYFQNEAQLDKSGLPSDRFFAERPEGSVSTLKIQRTQQEDSAVYLCASSWTRQNEQFFGPGTRLTVL.

The V gene is TRBV28, the J gene TRBJ2-1; TRBD1 matches 8 bases. CDR1 and CDR2 from the germline V gene are MDHEN and SYDVKM. Trimming took 7 bases from V and 8 from J; bases not matched to a gene: 13. This CDR3 contains 15 residues. In nucleotides, the CDR3 is TGTGCCAGCACCCCCGACAGGGGCAGAATCTATGAGCAGTTCTTC. This encodes CASTPDRGRIYEQFF. Full variable domain (remainder filled in from reference TRBV28 and TRBJ2-1): DVKVTQSSRYLVKRTGEKVFLECVQDMDHENMFWYRQDPGLGLRLIYFSYDVKMKEKGDIPEGYSVSREKKERFSLILESASTNQTSMYLCASTPDRGRIYEQFFGPGTRLTVL.

The V gene is TRBV19, the J gene TRBJ2-7; 9 nucleotides agree with TRBD1. CDR3 length: 15 residues. The ends lost 5 bases at V and 2 bases at J; junction bases unmatched: 7. Germline CDR1 is LNHDA and CDR2 is SQIVND (reference sequence). The CDR3, as DNA: TGTGCCAGTAGTCCCGGGGGACAGGGTCCCTACGAGCAGTACTTC. Translated, it gives CASSPGGQGPYEQYF.

The V gene is TRBV2, the J gene TRBJ1-2; D gene unclear. Germline CDR1 and CDR2: SNHLY and FYNNEI. This CDR3 is built from 13 residues. Trimming left V 1 base short and J 5 bases short, with 8 bases between. The CDR3 region is CASSEGSPYGYTF. CDR3 bases: TGTGCCAGCAGTGAAGGGAGCCCATATGGCTACACCTTC. The complete variable domain, with remaining parts taken from reference TRBV2 and TRBJ1-2, reads EPEVTQTPSHQVTQMGQEVILRCVPISNHLYFYWYRQILGQKVEFLVSFYNNEISEKSEIFDDQFSVERPDGSNFTLKIRSTKLEDSAMYFCASSEGSPYGYTFGSGTRLTVV.

This chain uses TRBV6-5 with TRBJ1-1; 8 nucleotides align to TRBD1. Germline CDR1 reads MNHEY; CDR2 reads SVGAGI. The CDR3 has 14 amino acids. Trimming cost V 5 bases and J 6 bases; bases outside gene matches: 8. CDR3 residues: CASSQQGARAEAFF. The DNA for the CDR3 is TGTGCCAGCAGTCAGCAGGGGGCTAGGGCTGAAGCTTTCTTT.

Only a few counts were recorded for this clone. The DNA of the CDR3 is TGTGCCAGCAGTCCTCTTACGGTTAGCTCCTACGAGCAGTACTTC. Residues: CASSPLTVSSYEQYF. V and J are TRBV11-2 and TRBJ2-7, with no clear D. CDR1 is SGHAT and CDR2 is FQNNGV in the germline V gene. CDR3 size: 15 residues. Deletions cut 6 bases from V and 0 bases from J, with 15 bases between.

The chain employs TRBV6-1 and TRBJ1-6; D is perhaps TRBD1 (6 bases). Germline V CDR1 and CDR2: MNHNS, SASEGT. V lost 4 bases and J lost 2, with 12 bases in between. The CDR3 runs 16 residues. CDR3 nucleotides: TGTGCCAGCAGTGTCGCCGGGACACCCTATAATTCACCCCTCCACTTT. Its protein product is CASSVAGTPYNSPLHF.

The V call is TRBV5-1, the J call TRBJ2-5; TRBD1 matches at 7 bases. Germline V gives CDR1 SGHRS, CDR2 YFSETQ. This CDR3 region has 13 residues. Trimming at V came to 4 bases and at J to 6 bases, leaving 6 bases not matched to a gene. The CDR3 nucleotides read TGCGCCAGCAGCCCCCGGGACAGCCAGACCCAGTACTTC. This codes for CASSPRDSQTQYF. Filled out from reference TRBV5-1 and TRBJ2-5, the complete variable domain reads KAGVTQTPRYLIKTRGQQVTLSCSPISGHRSVSWYQQTPGQGLQFLFEYFSETQRNKGNFPGRFSGRQFSNSRSEMNVSTLELGDSALYLCASSPRDSQTQYFGPGTRLLVL.

V usage is TRBV5-1 and J usage is TRBJ1-2; D ambiguous. This CDR3 contains 15 residues. Trimming cost V 4 bases and J 5 bases, with 18 bases left between them. The V gene's germline CDR1 is SGHRS and CDR2 YFSETQ. CDR3: CASSPGASSLYGYTF. Written as DNA, the CDR3 is TGCGCCAGCAGCCCCGGAGCCTCCTCCCTATATGGCTACACCTTC.